This paragraph covers one TCR beta chain sequence. Unmatched junction bases numbered 5, after V lost 7 bases and J lost 2 bases. This CDR3 spans 15 amino acids. In germline, CDR1 is ENHRY, CDR2 SYGVKD. Via MiXCR, TCRdb re-called the 5' RACE reads, giving one row per CDR3 protein. Altogether over 80,000 distinct CDR3 sequences are present, about 12% being singletons, with the ten largest covering 3.5% to 5%. These data come from a study of early T cells in non-severe SARS-CoV-2 infection. The sequencing used whole blood, collected at baseline. The rearrangement uses TRBV10-3 and TRBJ1-3; 10 bases match TRBD1. The source of this sequence is an adult who was a healthcare worker with PCR-confirmed SARS-CoV-2 infection or an uninfected control (not recorded which). CDR3 sequence: CAINPGTGAGNTIYF. DNA of the CDR3: TGTGCCATCAATCCCGGGACAGGGGCTGGAAACACCATATATTTT.